These T cell receptor beta chains were read from a single sample in a study of blood T cell repertoires in COVID-19. TCRdb's table, derived via immunoSEQ multiplex PCR, lists solely in-frame clones and lacks some. Of a few hundred thousand clones listed, approximately 81% are singletons. Sequencing was carried out using PBMCs or T cells enriched from blood (not recorded which). The receptors stem from a woman between 45 and 60 years old who had been exposed to COVID-19. Each CDR3 is given with its conserved first and last residue.

j_gene | v_gene | CDR3aa
TRBJ1-2 | TRBV5-1 | CASSPGVIQGGSYGYTF
TRBJ1-2 | TRBV29-1 | CSIADRGGYGYTF
TRBJ2-7 | TRBV3-1/TRBV3-2 | CASSHGPGDRSSYEQYF
TRBJ2-2 | TRBV7-9 | CASSLQGYGELFF
TRBJ2-1 | TRBV4-3 | CASSQDLRDNEQFF
TRBJ2-5 | TRBV28 | CATQGGKETQYF
TRBJ2-5 | TRBV6-5 | CATLREGRETQYF
TRBJ1-2 | TRBV27 | CASSSQTGLDYGYTF
TRBJ1-5 | TRBV7-2 | CASSLEGQSRQPQHF
TRBJ1-6 | TRBV5-4 | CASSLRDRGFSPLHF
TRBJ1-5 | TRBV24-1 | CATSDCPETGGGNQPQHF
TRBJ2-7 | TRBV4-3 | CASSQSPPGQGAHEQYF
TRBJ1-6 | TRBV27 | CASSYHYSPLHF
TRBJ1-1 | TRBV10-3 | CAISDEGMWVAFF
TRBJ1-2 | TRBV6-2/TRBV6-3 | CASSRGRDRSYGYTF
TRBJ2-6 | TRBV2 | CASSGEHGANVLTF
TRBJ1-2 | TRBV3-1/TRBV3-2 | CASSQADRLYGYTF
TRBJ2-5 | TRBV7-9 | CASSWDNQETQYF
TRBJ1-3 | TRBV7-9 | CASSLRTQSASGNTIYF
TRBJ2-3 | TRBV18 | CASSHLAGAGMSTDTQYF
TRBJ1-1 | TRBV28 | CASSLNTRGTAFF
TRBJ1-2 | TRBV6-5 | CASRGQGSPYGYTF
TRBJ2-2 | TRBV29-1 | CSVKEVPGELFF
TRBJ1-1 | TRBV10-2 | CASSEFPMVGGAFF
TRBJ1-3 | TRBV5-1 | CASSLGVSGNTIYF
TRBJ1-5 | TRBV27 | CASSSTGTGLYQPQHF
TRBJ2-7 | TRBV7-8 | CASSFGGTSGEQYF
TRBJ2-1 | TRBV15 | CATSRDPGNNEQFF
TRBJ1-1 | TRBV7-3 | CASSLLPGQGRPFF
TRBJ1-2 | TRBV2 | CASRGQGRYGYTF
TRBJ2-7 | TRBV6-1 | CASSVGYRGTGTGEQYF
TRBJ2-5 | TRBV6-2/TRBV6-3 | CASSFTFSGGEQETQYF
TRBJ2-2 | TRBV19 | CASSIDSYTGELFF
TRBJ1-6 | TRBV10-2 | CASSESKGGRGTPLHF
TRBJ1-2 | TRBV19 | CASSSDRENYGYTF
TRBJ2-7 | TRBV10-3 | CAISDRRDYEQYF
TRBJ1-1 | TRBV28 | CASTPPRLGLWAGTEAFF
TRBJ2-7 | TRBV7-9 | CASSSGTASEQYF
TRBJ2-2 | TRBV7-2 | CASSLNGGSNTGELFF
TRBJ2-1 | TRBV13 | CASSFGSGGSSSYNEQFF
TRBJ1-1 | TRBV6-4 | CASSAAPGANTEAFF
TRBJ1-2 | TRBV10-3 | CAISDRTNYGYTF
TRBJ2-7 | TRBV19 | CASSIGGLGTYEQYF
TRBJ1-3 | TRBV21-1 | CASSKQGASGNTIYF
TRBJ1-2 | TRBV5-1 | CASSPTGHYGYTF
TRBJ2-3 | TRBV20-1 | CSASGTDTQYF